This entry concerns a single TCR beta chain. Its antigen has not been determined. Qualities for individual bases were not recorded, and no much larger clone is one base off. This specimen belongs to a study of identifying expanded T cells in peripheral blood (dated by TCRdb to the late 2010s). At the level of the whole study: Technical replicates were generated by sequencing separate aliquots of the same genomic DNA pool, with four replicates compared pairwise. On the study overall, not on this receptor specifically: Across all healthy-donor time intervals, the beta-binomial model significantly cut both the number of clones called differentially abundant and the false-positive rate. The authors expected that over much longer intervals, such as months to years, biological variance in healthy repertoires might increase even further. Variance in clone template counts between approximately 2-week samples significantly increased with total template count across all healthy donors. The binomial model flagged approximately 1.3 differentially abundant clones between technical replicates but roughly 15 over around two weeks and roughly 20 over roughly 4 weeks.

During the collection period, no immune events, such as infections, were documented for the healthy donors. Blood repertoires from healthy donors were used as a training cohort for calibrating time-dependent variance in a beta-binomial model of differential abundance of T-cell clones. There were ten or so healthy donors in the training cohort, of whom 3 were female and 7 were male. On average the donors were around 41 years old, and their ages spanned 29 to 64 years. Obtained from a commercial supplier, whole blood was collected from each healthy donor at three time points set two weeks apart. For immunosequencing, genomic DNA was extracted from unsorted whole blood. TCRbeta CDR3 regions were profiled with the immunoSEQ Assay using bias-controlled multiplex PCR amplification of genomic DNA. As for the original processing: To quantify the absolute abundance of each unique TCRbeta CDR3 region, the sequences were collapsed and filtered. Differential abundance was assessed using a binomial (Fisher-equivalent) model and a beta-binomial model in which time-dependent variance fitted from healthy donors was added. Clones with fewer than 5 combined templates were removed, and differential abundance was called for clones with a Benjamini-Hochberg FDR below 0.01. The form v = (b*log(k)+a)^2 was used to model beta-binomial variance as a function of total template count across the two samples. In its TCRdb copy, this immuneACCESS table keeps in-frame sequences only and misses some clones. Where compared with another copy, unresolved V genes explain less than half of these, and the others have no known cause. V, J and clone size are taken as reported in that table, and D and trimming were inferred from the DNA itself. The sample records 55,000 to 75,000 clones, 80% to 90% of which are singletons. The top ten clonotypes cover roughly 4.8% of the sample.

The clonotype comes from a person between 18 and 75 years old in good health. Sequencing was performed on blood.

CDR3 protein: CASSLFPGGGQPQHF. The nucleotides read TGTGCCAGCAGCTTATTCCCGGGTGGCGGTCAGCCCCAGCATTTT. This receptor chain uses TRBV7-2 and TRBJ1-5, with the D gene call left open. Inclusive of the bounding cysteine and phenylalanine, the CDR3 is 15 residues long. Left in the record is the CDR3 DNA by itself, 45 bases read in frame from the first base. CDR1 and CDR2 are read off the germline V gene as SGHTA and FQGNSA. The V and J ends are trimmed by 2 bases and 6 bases, leaving 14 bases between them.